Listed below are T cell receptor beta chains from one sample, sequenced in a study of blood T cell repertoires in COVID-19. The protocol was immunoSEQ multiplex PCR, while the TCRdb copy is restricted to in-frame clones and leaves out a portion. The repertoire consists of about 490,000 clones, with approximately 83% occurring once and the leading ten covering approximately 3%. What was sequenced was peripheral blood. The receptors were gathered from a human donor in a cohort sampled during active COVID-19. CDR3s include the opening cysteine and the closing phenylalanine or tryptophan. Each record gives: V gene, J gene, clone size, CDR3 protein. Clone size is shown for a subset of rows, as once, few, many or a class of expanded clone.

v_gene: TRBV9
j_gene: TRBJ2-5
abundance: .
CDR3aa: CASSGPSGGSQETQYF

v_gene: TRBV6-5
j_gene: TRBJ2-3
abundance: .
CDR3aa: CASTPPGLASDTQYF

v_gene: TRBV4-2
j_gene: TRBJ2-1
abundance: .
CDR3aa: CASSQELRVNEQFF

v_gene: TRBV27
j_gene: TRBJ1-1
abundance: .
CDR3aa: CASSYTGWLGNTEAFF

v_gene: TRBV5-1
j_gene: TRBJ2-7
abundance: .
CDR3aa: CASSFDGTGAYEQYF

v_gene: TRBV7-2
j_gene: TRBJ2-3
abundance: .
CDR3aa: CASSLAIAGGTDTQYF

v_gene: TRBV5-1
j_gene: TRBJ2-1
abundance: once
CDR3aa: CASSQSQGNGNEQFF

v_gene: TRBV4-2
j_gene: TRBJ1-4
abundance: .
CDR3aa: CASSQEPRMSEKLFF

v_gene: TRBV4-1
j_gene: TRBJ1-5
abundance: .
CDR3aa: CASSQGHLSNQPQHF

v_gene: TRBV7-9
j_gene: TRBJ2-7
abundance: .
CDR3aa: CASSSGTGGFYEQYF

v_gene: TRBV19
j_gene: TRBJ1-3
abundance: .
CDR3aa: CASSTSQGSGNTIYF

v_gene: TRBV19
j_gene: TRBJ2-7
abundance: .
CDR3aa: CASSQPGDSYEQYF

v_gene: TRBV9
j_gene: TRBJ2-3
abundance: .
CDR3aa: CASSASLGGNTDTQYF

v_gene: TRBV6-5
j_gene: TRBJ2-1
abundance: .
CDR3aa: CASSSSGMLGEQFF

v_gene: TRBV29-1
j_gene: TRBJ2-7
abundance: .
CDR3aa: CSVALTGVREEQYF

v_gene: TRBV18
j_gene: TRBJ1-4
abundance: .
CDR3aa: CASSPNWEGEKLFF

v_gene: TRBV27
j_gene: TRBJ2-3
abundance: .
CDR3aa: CASTRDRVTDTQYF

v_gene: TRBV21-1
j_gene: TRBJ2-3
abundance: .
CDR3aa: CASSKAQDRGVLNTSTDTQYF

v_gene: TRBV28
j_gene: TRBJ1-2
abundance: .
CDR3aa: CASSSLGAPDYGYTF

v_gene: TRBV11-2
j_gene: TRBJ2-3
abundance: once
CDR3aa: CASSWDRGTDTQYF

v_gene: TRBV25-1
j_gene: TRBJ2-7
abundance: .
CDR3aa: CASSPPKGEVYEQYF

v_gene: TRBV6-5
j_gene: TRBJ1-1
abundance: .
CDR3aa: CASSFSQGTEAFF

v_gene: TRBV28
j_gene: TRBJ1-3
abundance: .
CDR3aa: CASLPWTGNSGNTIYF

v_gene: TRBV6-2/TRBV6-3
j_gene: TRBJ2-3
abundance: .
CDR3aa: CASSPHDSGLGTQYF

v_gene: TRBV5-4
j_gene: TRBJ2-7
abundance: .
CDR3aa: CASSRLDTFSYEQYF

v_gene: TRBV15
j_gene: TRBJ1-2
abundance: .
CDR3aa: CATSEQRTNYGYTF

v_gene: TRBV9
j_gene: TRBJ2-5
abundance: .
CDR3aa: CASSVAGGERETQYF

v_gene: TRBV3-1/TRBV3-2
j_gene: TRBJ2-2
abundance: .
CDR3aa: CASSRSRGDTGELFF

v_gene: TRBV6-5
j_gene: TRBJ2-5
abundance: .
CDR3aa: CASIPGVETQYF

v_gene: TRBV5-4
j_gene: TRBJ2-1
abundance: .
CDR3aa: CASSLRTSGDLAREFF

v_gene: TRBV9
j_gene: TRBJ1-1
abundance: .
CDR3aa: CASSVEEGEAFF

v_gene: TRBV9
j_gene: TRBJ1-2
abundance: .
CDR3aa: CASSRGQDANYGYTF

v_gene: TRBV7-9
j_gene: TRBJ1-2
abundance: .
CDR3aa: CASSSRITGGASYGYTF

v_gene: TRBV30
j_gene: TRBJ2-7
abundance: .
CDR3aa: CAWSPGTGFSQFYEQYF

v_gene: TRBV30
j_gene: TRBJ2-7
abundance: .
CDR3aa: CAWNRGSYEQYF

v_gene: TRBV7-8
j_gene: TRBJ1-5
abundance: .
CDR3aa: CASSLGGGFSNQPQHF

v_gene: TRBV28
j_gene: TRBJ2-7
abundance: .
CDR3aa: CASSFDRAYEQYF

v_gene: TRBV2
j_gene: TRBJ1-1
abundance: .
CDR3aa: CASRRQTNTEAFF

v_gene: TRBV4-2
j_gene: TRBJ2-3
abundance: .
CDR3aa: CASSQDLAGGPSTDTQYF

v_gene: TRBV28
j_gene: TRBJ1-2
abundance: .
CDR3aa: CASSLIGTPGGYTF